These T cell receptor beta chains were read from a single sample in a study of untreated major depressive disorder. Assay used: immunoSEQ multiplex PCR; TCRdb lists only in-frame clones, some missing. This sample has some 27,000 clones; about nine tenths occur once, and the top ten carry roughly 0.72%. Source material: CD4+ T cells from PBMCs. These receptors were taken from a woman aged 25 to 45 with major depressive disorder. CDR3s include the opening cysteine and the closing phenylalanine or tryptophan. The order of the fields is J gene, V gene, D gene, clone size, CDR3 protein, CDR3 DNA. The D gene is left open where the match is weak. Clone size is stated in some rows and not others, as once, few, many or a class when expanded.

TRBJ1-5,TRBV2,-,few,CASSADKNSNQPQHF,TGTGCCAGCAGTGCAGACAAGAATAGCAATCAGCCCCAGCATTTT
TRBJ1-3,TRBV27,-,-,CASSPRGLISGNTIYF,TGTGCCAGCAGTCCCAGGGGACTTATCTCTGGAAACACCATATATTTT
TRBJ1-6,TRBV4-2,TRBD1,-,CASSQEDRGRSPLHF,TGTGCCAGCAGCCAAGAGGACAGGGGGCGTTCACCCCTCCACTTT
TRBJ2-2,TRBV27,-,few,CASSETAGELFF,TGTGCCAGCAGTGAAACAGCCGGGGAGCTGTTTTTT
TRBJ2-1,TRBV18,TRBD2,-,CASSPPGLAGGNEQFF,TGTGCCAGCTCACCACCGGGACTAGCGGGAGGGAATGAGCAGTTCTTC
TRBJ1-2,TRBV14,-,-,CASSRLDGAIGGYTF,TGTGCCAGCAGCCGCCTGGACGGAGCAATAGGTGGCTACACCTTC
TRBJ2-3,TRBV10-3,-,-,CAISGGISTDTQYF,TGTGCCATCAGTGGCGGGATTAGCACAGATACGCAGTATTTT
TRBJ1-5,TRBV19,TRBD1,once,CASINTGQGNQPQHF,TGTGCCAGTATTAACACGGGACAGGGAAATCAGCCCCAGCATTTT
TRBJ2-7,TRBV29-1,TRBD2,-,CSVLSGGGVTLREQYF,TGCAGCGTTTTAAGCGGGGGGGGAGTGACCCTTAGGGAGCAGTACTTC
TRBJ2-7,TRBV7-2,TRBD1,-,CASSLNRGPYEQYF,TGTGCCAGCAGCTTAAACAGGGGGCCCTACGAGCAGTACTTC
TRBJ1-3,TRBV28,-,-,CASIYTAGLGSNTIYF,TGTGCCAGCATATATACAGCAGGGTTAGGAAGCAACACCATATATTTT
TRBJ1-2,TRBV6-5,-,once,CASGGRYGYTF,TGTGCCAGCGGTGGGAGATATGGCTACACCTTC
TRBJ1-2,TRBV6-5,-,few,CASRYGNYGYTF,TGTGCCAGCAGGTACGGCAACTATGGCTACACCTTC
TRBJ1-1,TRBV6-6,TRBD1,-,CASSRGQTNTEAFF,TGTGCCAGCAGTAGGGGACAGACGAACACTGAAGCTTTCTTT
TRBJ2-3,TRBV15,-,-,CATSSDLRDTQYF,TGTGCCACCAGTTCCGATTTGAGAGACACGCAGTATTTT
TRBJ1-2,TRBV28,-,-,CASSYGGSLGYTF,TGTGCCAGCAGTTACGGGGGATCGTTAGGCTACACCTTC
TRBJ2-3,TRBV18,-,-,CASSPLAAPDTQYF,TGTGCCAGCTCACCTCTGGCCGCCCCAGATACGCAGTATTTT
TRBJ1-1,TRBV28,TRBD1,-,CASSSNPGGNTEAFF,TGTGCCAGCAGTTCTAACCCAGGGGGGAACACTGAAGCTTTCTTT
TRBJ2-5,TRBV7-9,TRBD2,-,CASSLGVRGGAETQYF,TGTGCCAGCAGCTTAGGAGTGCGCGGGGGTGCTGAGACCCAGTACTTC
TRBJ1-5,TRBV10-3,TRBD1,-,CAISPGTGISQPQHF,TGTGCCATCAGTCCCGGGACAGGGATAAGTCAGCCCCAGCATTTT
TRBJ1-1,TRBV19,-,medium-sized,CASSGSTEAFF,TGTGCCAGTAGTGGGAGCACTGAAGCTTTCTTT
TRBJ1-1,TRBV2,-,-,CASSLEGPTEAFF,TGTGCCAGCAGCCTGGAGGGGCCCACTGAAGCTTTCTTT
TRBJ1-3,TRBV21-1,-,-,CASTWGRGRGNTIYF,TGTGCCAGCACCTGGGGGAGGGGGCGCGGAAACACCATATATTTT
TRBJ1-4,TRBV19,-,-,CASRDPFEKLFF,TGTGCCAGTAGGGACCCCTTTGAAAAACTGTTTTTT
TRBJ1-5,TRBV15,-,-,CATSRDVQPQHF,TGTGCCACCAGCAGAGATGTACAGCCCCAGCATTTT
TRBJ2-7,TRBV27,TRBD2,-,CASSPQRGGLGRYF,TGTGCCAGCAGTCCCCAGCGGGGGGGCCTGGGGAGGTACTTC
TRBJ1-5,TRBV6-5,-,few,CASSFGGGRQPQHF,TGTGCCAGCAGTTTCGGAGGGGGGAGACAGCCCCAGCATTTT
TRBJ2-4,TRBV28,-,once,CASSLLRGLLAKNIQYF,TGTGCCAGCAGTTTATTGAGAGGACTGTTAGCCAAAAACATTCAGTACTTC
TRBJ1-2,TRBV10-3,-,-,CAISGTDYGYTF,TGTGCCATCAGCGGGACGGACTATGGCTACACCTTC
TRBJ2-5,TRBV6-1,-,-,CASSVVLETQYF,TGTGCCAGCAGTGTGGTTCTCGAGACCCAGTACTTC
TRBJ2-3,TRBV14,-,once,CASSSRPFTDTQYF,TGTGCCAGCAGCTCCCGCCCGTTCACAGATACGCAGTATTTT
TRBJ2-7,TRBV14,TRBD1,-,CASSQAKRGTVSYEQYF,TGTGCCAGCAGCCAAGCCAAACGAGGGACAGTCTCCTACGAGCAGTACTTC
TRBJ1-1,TRBV7-2,TRBD1,once,CASSLTGLMNTEAFF,TGTGCCAGCAGCTTGACAGGGCTAATGAACACTGAAGCTTTCTTT
TRBJ2-4,TRBV28,-,-,CASSPTADWRNIQYF,TGTGCCAGCAGTCCAACTGCGGACTGGAGAAACATTCAGTACTTC
TRBJ1-5,TRBV5-4,-,-,CASSFEGNQPQHF,TGTGCCAGCAGCTTCGAAGGGAATCAGCCCCAGCATTTT
TRBJ1-5,TRBV2,-,-,CASSEYPNQPQHF,TGTGCCAGCAGTGAATATCCCAATCAGCCCCAGCATTTT
TRBJ1-5,TRBV5-8,-,-,CASSLEGGQPQHF,TGTGCCAGCAGCTTGGAGGGAGGTCAGCCCCAGCATTTT
TRBJ2-2,TRBV4-2,TRBD1,-,CASSRGQGDTGELFF,TGTGCCAGCAGCCGGGGACAGGGTGACACCGGGGAGCTGTTTTTT
TRBJ1-1,TRBV11-2,TRBD1,-,CASRFDRGSTEAFF,TGTGCCAGCAGGTTTGACAGGGGAAGCACTGAAGCTTTCTTT
TRBJ2-1,TRBV5-6,TRBD2,-,CASSLSGTSGLEQFF,TGTGCCAGCAGCTTATCCGGGACTAGCGGTCTTGAGCAGTTCTTC
TRBJ2-1,TRBV10-1,-,-,CASVPWPLNEQFF,TGCGCCAGCGTTCCCTGGCCTCTCAATGAGCAGTTCTTC
TRBJ1-3,TRBV11-2,-,-,CASSLESGNTIYF,TGTGCCAGCAGCTTAGAGTCTGGAAACACCATATATTTT
TRBJ1-5,TRBV10-3,-,-,CAINEGNNQPQHF,TGTGCCATCAATGAGGGGAACAATCAGCCCCAGCATTTT
TRBJ2-7,TRBV28,TRBD2,-,CASRMGRGYEQYF,TGTGCCAGCAGAATGGGGAGGGGATACGAGCAGTACTTC
TRBJ1-2,TRBV4-2,-,-,CASSQDLGGLPGYTF,TGTGCCAGCAGCCAAGATCTAGGGGGTTTGCCGGGCTACACCTTC